Described below is a single T cell receptor (beta chain) sequence and its context. Its antigen is unknown. Germline V CDR1 and CDR2: MNHEY, SMNVEV (reference sequence). Trimming left V 2 bases short and J 5 bases short, with 7 bases between. This CDR3 region has 13 residues. PCR was performed using 60 Vbeta and 13 Jbeta primers. Method: immunoSEQ multiplex PCR; TCRdb's copy keeps in-frame clones and lacks some. The repertoire holds around 71,000 clones, with 65% to 70% as singletons. The data were obtained in a study of cytomegalovirus exposure and HLA in healthy donors. Study context: There were around 100 million unique TCR beta sequences, drawn from about 179 million T cells, in an earlier analysis. Whole-study results and caveats: Most TCR sequences were rare, but some public TCRs occurred in many donors. Researchers reported from a later analysis that most CMV-associated TCR beta chains appeared HLA-restricted.

This clonotype originated in a male donor in good health and CMV-seropositive. Input material: PBMCs. The chain couples TRBV27 to TRBJ1-5; D unclear. The CDR3 DNA is TGTGCCAGCAGTTTAGGGAGCGATCAGCCCCAGCATTTT. It yields the protein CASSLGSDQPQHF.